One TCR beta chain is described in this entry. Assay used: immunoSEQ multiplex PCR; TCRdb lists only in-frame clones, some missing. The sample includes about 200,000 clones, 87% of them seen just once. This record comes from a study of blood T cell repertoires in COVID-19. Germline V CDR1 and CDR2: SGDLS, YYNGEE. The CDR3 consists of 16 residues. Trimming took 4 bases from V and 4 from J, leaving 21 bases between them. The TCR comes from a man in his fifties or sixties with active or convalescent COVID-19. Specimen: peripheral blood. This rearrangement joins TRBV9 to TRBJ2-7; TRBD2 is a possible D gene (7 bases). The CDR3 region has the DNA TGTGCCAGCAGCCCCCTCATAGGGGGGGGACTTTACGAGCAGTACTTC. Amino acids: CASSPLIGGGLYEQYF.